Below, 12 T cell receptor beta chains from the same sample are listed, as sequenced in a study of a mutant IDH1 vaccine in newly diagnosed glioma. Sequenced by immunoSEQ multiplex PCR; TCRdb stores in-frame clones only, minus some. The sample carries tens of thousands of clones, roughly 84% recorded once. Described time point: week 11, during vaccination. Alongside topical imiquimod, each dose of vaccine comprised 300 ug of mutant IDH1 20-mer peptide. Antigens for these TCRs are unknown. The input for sequencing was PBMCs, taken from a glioma patient whose treatment included an IDH1 peptide vaccine. The receptors were sampled from a woman aged 50 to 65 with glioma.

V gene TRBV2 combines with J gene TRBJ1-2; D is undetermined. Germline V gene lookup returns CDR1 SNHLY and CDR2 FYNNEI. The V and J ends lost 1 base and 3 bases respectively, with 9 bases between them. The CDR3 totals 14 residues. CDR3 sequence: CASSEGVEYYGYTF. For the CDR3, the DNA is TGTGCCAGCAGTGAAGGGGTAGAATACTATGGCTACACCTTC.

The chain joins TRBV5-4 to TRBJ2-5; D may be TRBD1 (7 bases). The CDR3 has 13 residues. The V end lost 4 bases, the J end lost 5 bases, and 12 bases lay between the germline ends. Looked up from germline, CDR1 is SGHNT and CDR2 is YYREEE (reference sequence). The CDR3 protein is CASSTTGRETQYF. CDR3 nucleotides: TGTGCCAGCAGCACGACAGGGAGGGAGACCCAGTACTTC.

The V gene is TRBV29-1, the J gene TRBJ2-3; D tentatively fits TRBD1 or TRBD2 (5 bases each). The germline CDR1 and CDR2 sequences are SQVTM and ANQGSEA. CDR3 length: 14 residues. Trimming removed 3 bases from V and 6 bases from J, with 16 bases in between. The CDR3 bases are TGCAGCGTTGAGTTCGGGACGATCCGGGATACGCAGTATTTT. It is translated as CSVEFGTIRDTQYF.

V is TRBV19 and J is TRBJ1-1; TRBD1 agrees at 8 bases. This CDR3 comprises 14 residues. From germline, CDR1 is LNHDA and CDR2 SQIVND (reference sequence). V lost 6 bases to trimming and J lost 1 base; unmatched junction nucleotides: 4. CDR3 in DNA: TGTGCCAGTAGCCAGGGGGCGAGGAACACTGAAGCTTTCTTT. Translated: CASSQGARNTEAFF.

The rearrangement uses TRBV29-1 and TRBJ1-1; no clear D gene. The CDR3 has 11 residues. V was cut by 1 base and J by 7 bases, with 7 bases left in between. In germline, CDR1 is SQVTM, CDR2 ANQGSEA. CDR3 coding DNA: TGCAGCGTTGAAGTGGTCTTTGAAGCTTTCTTT. Translation gives CSVEVVFEAFF.

The chain employs TRBV29-1 and TRBJ1-4; TRBD1 matches 7 bases. V was pared by 7 bases and J by 4 bases, with 6 bases of the junction left unmatched. CDR1 and CDR2 from the germline V gene are SQVTM and ANQGSEA. CDR3 length: 13 residues. CDR3 bases: TGCAGCGCCGGGACAGTTATTAATGAAAAACTGTTTTTT. Its translation: CSAGTVINEKLFF. Full variable domain (rest looked up from reference TRBV29-1 and TRBJ1-4): SAVISQKPSRDICQRGTSLTIQCQVDSQVTMMFWYRQQPGQSLTLIATANQGSEATYESGFVIDKFPISRPNLTFSTLTVSNMSPEDSSIYLCSAGTVINEKLFFGSGTQLSVL.

This chain links TRBV6-1 with TRBJ1-6; 7 positions match TRBD1. After removal of 2 bases from V and 6 bases from J, the junction contained 4 bases not matched to a gene. The CDR3 runs to 15 residues. Per the germline V gene, CDR1 is MNHNS and CDR2 is SASEGT. CDR3 amino acids: CASSEIWDSNSPLHF. DNA of the CDR3: TGTGCCAGCAGTGAAATATGGGACAGTAATTCACCCCTCCACTTT.

The V gene is TRBV9, the J gene TRBJ2-1; TRBD1 is a possible D gene (6 bases). V lost 2 bases and J lost 10, with 10 bases in between. Germline CDR1 is SGDLS and CDR2 is YYNGEE. This CDR3 has 12 residues. CDR3 region: CASSVLGGEQFF. Here the CDR3 DNA reads TGTGCCAGCAGCGTCTTAGGGGGAGAGCAGTTCTTC. The full variable domain, rest sourced from reference TRBV9 and TRBJ2-1, is DSGVTQTPKHLITATGQRVTLRCSPRSGDLSVYWYQQSLDQGLQFLIQYYNGEERAKGNILERFSAQQFPDLHSELNLSSLELGDSALYFCASSVLGGEQFFGPGTRLTVL.

The chain carries TRBV29-1 and TRBJ2-1; 7 bases align to TRBD2. CDR3 length: 14 residues. The germline V gene encodes CDR1 SQVTM and CDR2 ANQGSEA. The J segment lost 9 bases and the V segment lost 0 bases, leaving 8 bases of the junction unmatched. The CDR3 protein is CSVEEAGVSGEQFF. The DNA of the CDR3 is TGCAGCGTTGAAGAGGCGGGGGTCAGCGGTGAGCAGTTCTTC.

The chain carries TRBV7-2 and TRBJ2-1; D may be TRBD1 or TRBD2 (6 bases each). Trimming stripped 1 base from V and 7 bases from J, with 20 bases between. The CDR3 runs 17 residues. CDR1 and CDR2 (germline): SGHTA, FQGNSA. This CDR3 is CASSLVGQGRLANEQFF. The CDR3 coding sequence is TGTGCCAGCAGCTTAGTCGGGCAGGGGAGGTTGGCAAATGAGCAGTTCTTC.

This chain joins TRBV7-2 and TRBJ1-1; D possibly corresponds to TRBD1 (5 bases). This CDR3 is 13 amino acids long. V lost 7 bases and J 4 bases, leaving 13 bases between the germline ends. Germline assignment: CDR1 SGHTA and CDR2 FQGNSA. The DNA for the CDR3 is TGTGCCAGCATACGGGGGGGGAGCACTGAAGCTTTCTTT. Translated: CASIRGGSTEAFF. Supplemented by reference TRBV7-2 and TRBJ1-1, the full variable domain reads GAGVSQSPSNKVTEKGKDVELRCDPISGHTALYWYRQSLGQGLEFLIYFQGNSAPDKSGLPSDRFSAERTGGSVSTLTIQRTQQEDSAVYLCASIRGGSTEAFFGQGTRLTVV.

This clone has only a few counts. The chain recombines TRBV2 with TRBJ1-1; D may be TRBD1 (5 bases). The germline V gene encodes CDR1 SNHLY and CDR2 FYNNEI. This CDR3 spans 10 amino acids. The V end was cut by 5 bases, the J end by 8 bases, with 6 bases between. The CDR3 reads CASSRGEAFF. CDR3 nucleotides: TGTGCCAGCAGTCGGGGCGAAGCTTTCTTT.